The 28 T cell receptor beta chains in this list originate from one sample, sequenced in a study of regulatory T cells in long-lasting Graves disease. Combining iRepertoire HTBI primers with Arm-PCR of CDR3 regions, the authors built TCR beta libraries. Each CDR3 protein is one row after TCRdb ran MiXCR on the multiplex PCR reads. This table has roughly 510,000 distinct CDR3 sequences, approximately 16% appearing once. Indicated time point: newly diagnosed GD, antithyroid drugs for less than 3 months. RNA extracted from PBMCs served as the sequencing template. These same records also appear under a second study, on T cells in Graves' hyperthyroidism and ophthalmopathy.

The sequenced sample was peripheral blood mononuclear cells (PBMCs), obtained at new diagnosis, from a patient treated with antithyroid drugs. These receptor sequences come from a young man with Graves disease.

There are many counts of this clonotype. The CDR3 region is CASMKKVGALGQPGANVLTF. In nucleotides, the CDR3 is TGTGCCAGCATGAAGAAGGTCGGCGCTCTGGGCCAACCTGGGGCCAACGTCCTGACTTTC. The chain links TRBV6-1 to TRBJ2-6; D is undetermined. Germline values: CDR1 MNHNS, CDR2 SASEGT. The CDR3 is made up of 20 amino acids. The V and J ends lost 7 bases and 2 bases respectively, with 27 bases between them.

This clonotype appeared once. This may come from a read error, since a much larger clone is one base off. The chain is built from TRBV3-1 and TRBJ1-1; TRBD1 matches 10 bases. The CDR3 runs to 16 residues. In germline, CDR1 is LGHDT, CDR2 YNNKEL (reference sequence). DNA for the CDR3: TGTGCCAGCAGCCAAGATTTCGGACAGGGGGAAACTGAAGCTCTCTTT. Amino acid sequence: CASSQDFGQGETEALF.

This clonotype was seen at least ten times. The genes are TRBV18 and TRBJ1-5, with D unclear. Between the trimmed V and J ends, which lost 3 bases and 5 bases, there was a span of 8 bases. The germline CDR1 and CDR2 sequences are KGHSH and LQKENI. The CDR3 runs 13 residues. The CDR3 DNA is TGTGCCAGCTCACCTGCAGAGGATCAGCCCCAGCATTTT. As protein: CASSPAEDQPQHF.

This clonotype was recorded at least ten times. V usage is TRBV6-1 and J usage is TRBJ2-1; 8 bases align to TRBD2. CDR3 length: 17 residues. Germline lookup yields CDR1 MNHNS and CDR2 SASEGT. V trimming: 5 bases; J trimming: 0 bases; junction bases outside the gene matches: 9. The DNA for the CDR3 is TGTGCCAGCAGTCGAACTAGCGGAGGGAGCTCCTACAATGAGCAGTTCTTC. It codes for CASSRTSGGSSYNEQFF.

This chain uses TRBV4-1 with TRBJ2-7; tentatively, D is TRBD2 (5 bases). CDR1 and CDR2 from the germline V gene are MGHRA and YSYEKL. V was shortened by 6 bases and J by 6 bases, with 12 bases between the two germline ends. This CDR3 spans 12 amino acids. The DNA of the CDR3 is TGCGCCAGCAGAGGCGACGGACTCGAGCAGTACTTC. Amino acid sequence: CASRGDGLEQYF.

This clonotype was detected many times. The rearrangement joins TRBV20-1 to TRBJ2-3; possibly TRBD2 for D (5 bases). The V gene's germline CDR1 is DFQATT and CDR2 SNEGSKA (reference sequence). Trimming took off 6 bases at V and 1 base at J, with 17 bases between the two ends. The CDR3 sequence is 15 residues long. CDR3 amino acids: CSARARTTGTDTQYF. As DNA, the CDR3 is TGCAGTGCGAGGGCCCGGACCACGGGCACAGATACGCAGTATTTT.

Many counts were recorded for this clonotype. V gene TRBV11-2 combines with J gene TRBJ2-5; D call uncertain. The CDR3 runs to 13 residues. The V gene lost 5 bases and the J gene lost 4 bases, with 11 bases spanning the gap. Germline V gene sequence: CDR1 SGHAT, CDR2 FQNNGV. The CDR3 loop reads CASSVDQRETQYF. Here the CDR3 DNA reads TGTGCCAGCAGCGTTGACCAGAGAGAGACCCAGTACTTC.

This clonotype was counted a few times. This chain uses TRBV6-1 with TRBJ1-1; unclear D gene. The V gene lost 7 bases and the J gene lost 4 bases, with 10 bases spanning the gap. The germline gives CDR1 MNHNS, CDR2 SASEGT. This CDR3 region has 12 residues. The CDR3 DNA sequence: TGTGCCAGCACTGATCGTGGCACTGAAGCTTTCTTT. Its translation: CASTDRGTEAFF.

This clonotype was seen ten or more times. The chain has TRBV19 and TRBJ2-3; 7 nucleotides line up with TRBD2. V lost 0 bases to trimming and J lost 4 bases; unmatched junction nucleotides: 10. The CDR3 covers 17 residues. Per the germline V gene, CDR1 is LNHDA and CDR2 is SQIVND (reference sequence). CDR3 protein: CASSIDPRGSASDTQYF. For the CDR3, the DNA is TGTGCCAGTAGTATAGATCCGCGCGGGAGTGCGTCAGATACGCAGTATTTT.

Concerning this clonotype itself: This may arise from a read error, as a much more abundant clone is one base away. In DNA, the CDR3 is TGTGCCAGCAGGCCGAGACCCTATCAGCCCCAGCATTTT. Translated, it gives CASRPRPYQPQHF. This chain uses TRBV12-3 or TRBV12-4 with TRBJ1-5; no definite D call. Trimming pared 6 bases from V and 5 bases from J, leaving 11 bases between. This CDR3 has 13 amino acids.

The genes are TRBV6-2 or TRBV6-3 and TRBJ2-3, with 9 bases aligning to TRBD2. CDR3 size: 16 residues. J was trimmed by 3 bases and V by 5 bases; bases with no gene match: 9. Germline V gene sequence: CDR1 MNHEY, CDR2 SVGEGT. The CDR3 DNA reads TGTGCCAGCAGTCTTAATAGCGGGAGAACGACAGATACGCAGTATTTT. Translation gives CASSLNSGRTTDTQYF.

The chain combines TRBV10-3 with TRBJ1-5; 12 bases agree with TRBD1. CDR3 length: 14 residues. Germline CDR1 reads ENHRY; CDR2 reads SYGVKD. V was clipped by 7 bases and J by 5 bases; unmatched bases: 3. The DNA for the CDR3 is TGTGCCATCAAAGGGACAGGGGGCGATCAGCCCCAGCATTTT. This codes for CAIKGTGGDQPQHF.

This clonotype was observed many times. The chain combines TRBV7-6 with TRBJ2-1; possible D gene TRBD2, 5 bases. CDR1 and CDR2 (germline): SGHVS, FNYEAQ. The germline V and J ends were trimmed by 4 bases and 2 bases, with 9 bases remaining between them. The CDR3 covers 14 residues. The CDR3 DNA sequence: TGTGCCAGCAGCTCTCCCGGGACCTACAATGAGCAGTTCTTC. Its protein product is CASSSPGTYNEQFF.

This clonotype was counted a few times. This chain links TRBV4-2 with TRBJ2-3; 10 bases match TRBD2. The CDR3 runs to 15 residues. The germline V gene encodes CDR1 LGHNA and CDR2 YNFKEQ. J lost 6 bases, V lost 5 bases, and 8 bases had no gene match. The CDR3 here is CASSISGTSADTQYF. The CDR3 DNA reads TGTGCCAGCAGCATTTCCGGGACTAGCGCGGATACGCAGTATTTT.

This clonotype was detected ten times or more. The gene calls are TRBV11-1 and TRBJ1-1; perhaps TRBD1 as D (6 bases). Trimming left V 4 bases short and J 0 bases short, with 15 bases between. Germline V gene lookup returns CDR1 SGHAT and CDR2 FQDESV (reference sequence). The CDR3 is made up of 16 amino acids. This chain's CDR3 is CASSSAGTNLNTEAFF. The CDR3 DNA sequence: TGTGCCAGCAGCTCCGCCGGGACAAACCTGAACACTGAAGCTTTCTTT.

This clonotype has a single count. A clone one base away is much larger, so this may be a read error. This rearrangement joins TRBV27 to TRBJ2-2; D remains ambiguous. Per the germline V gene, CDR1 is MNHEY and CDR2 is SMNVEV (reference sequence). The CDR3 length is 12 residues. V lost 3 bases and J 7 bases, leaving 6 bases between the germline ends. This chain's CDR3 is CASSFPHGELFF. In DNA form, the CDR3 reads TGTGCCAGCAGTTTCCCCCACGGGGAGCTGTTTTTT.

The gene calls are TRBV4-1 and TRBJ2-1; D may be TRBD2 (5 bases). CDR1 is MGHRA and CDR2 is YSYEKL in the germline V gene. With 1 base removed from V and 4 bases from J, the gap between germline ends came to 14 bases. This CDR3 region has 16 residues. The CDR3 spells CASSQVGAKPYNEQFF. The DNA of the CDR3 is TGCGCCAGCAGCCAAGTGGGAGCGAAGCCGTACAATGAGCAGTTCTTC.

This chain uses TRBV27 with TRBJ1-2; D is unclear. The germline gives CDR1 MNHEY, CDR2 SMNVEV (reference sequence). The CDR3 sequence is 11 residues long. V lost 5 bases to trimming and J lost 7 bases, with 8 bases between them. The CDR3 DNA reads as TGTGCCAGCAGTAAGGGATTTGGCTACACCTTC. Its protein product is CASSKGFGYTF.

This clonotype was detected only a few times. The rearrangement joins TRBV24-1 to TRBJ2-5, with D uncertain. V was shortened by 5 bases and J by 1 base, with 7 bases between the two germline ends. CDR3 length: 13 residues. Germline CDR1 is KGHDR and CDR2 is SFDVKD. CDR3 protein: CATSVFGQETQYF. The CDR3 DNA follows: TGTGCCACCAGTGTTTTTGGCCAAGAGACCCAGTACTTC.

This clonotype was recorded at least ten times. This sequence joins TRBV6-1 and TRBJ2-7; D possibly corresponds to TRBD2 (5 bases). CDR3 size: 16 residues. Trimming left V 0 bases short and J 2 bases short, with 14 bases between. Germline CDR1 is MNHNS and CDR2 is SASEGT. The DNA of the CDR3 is TGTGCCAGCAGTGAAGCTTCTGGTCGGAGGACCTACGAGCAGTACTTC. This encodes CASSEASGRRTYEQYF.

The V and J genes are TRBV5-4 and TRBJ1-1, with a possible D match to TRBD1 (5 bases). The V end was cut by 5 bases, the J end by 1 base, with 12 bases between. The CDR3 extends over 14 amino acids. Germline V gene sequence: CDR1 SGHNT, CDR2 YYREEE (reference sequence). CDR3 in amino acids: CASRKPGGNTEAFF. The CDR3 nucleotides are TGTGCCAGCAGAAAGCCGGGGGGGAACACTGAAGCTTTCTTT.

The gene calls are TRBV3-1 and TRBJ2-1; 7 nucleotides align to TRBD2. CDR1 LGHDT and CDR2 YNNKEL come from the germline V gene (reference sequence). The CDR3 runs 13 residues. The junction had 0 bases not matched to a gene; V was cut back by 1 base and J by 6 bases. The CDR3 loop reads CASSQGTSNEQFF. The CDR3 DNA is TGTGCCAGCAGCCAAGGGACTAGCAATGAGCAGTTCTTC.

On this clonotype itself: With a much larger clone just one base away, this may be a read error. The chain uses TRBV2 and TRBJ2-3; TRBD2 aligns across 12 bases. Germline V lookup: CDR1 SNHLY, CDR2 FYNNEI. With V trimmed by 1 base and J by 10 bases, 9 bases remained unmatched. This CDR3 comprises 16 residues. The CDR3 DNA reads TGTGCCAGCAGTGAAGTCGGGACTAGCGGGCACCCAGCGCAGTATTTT. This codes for CASSEVGTSGHPAQYF.

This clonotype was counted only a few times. CDR3 DNA: TGTGCCAGCAGGGCCGGTGGCGGGGGGGACTCTGGGGCCAACGTCCTGACTTTC. This codes for CASRAGGGGDSGANVLTF. The V and J genes are TRBV12-3 or TRBV12-4 and TRBJ2-6; 9 nucleotides match TRBD2. CDR3 length: 18 amino acids. Trimming cost V 6 bases and J 0 bases; bases outside gene matches: 9.

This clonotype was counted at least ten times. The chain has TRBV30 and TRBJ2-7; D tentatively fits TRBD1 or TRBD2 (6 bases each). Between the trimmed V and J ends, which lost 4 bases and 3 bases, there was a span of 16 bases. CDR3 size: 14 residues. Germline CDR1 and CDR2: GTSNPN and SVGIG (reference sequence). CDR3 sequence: CAWKRGEGGYEQYF. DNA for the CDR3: TGTGCCTGGAAAAGGGGGGAAGGGGGCTACGAGCAGTACTTC.

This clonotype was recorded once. CDR3 amino acids: CASSLVGGRAADTQYF. CDR3 coding DNA: TGTGCCAGCAGCTTGGTTGGCGGGAGGGCTGCAGATACGCAGTATTTT. V and J are TRBV5-5 and TRBJ2-3, with 9 bases matching TRBD2. V shed 0 bases and J 4 bases; nucleotides not matched to a gene: 6. The CDR3 is 16 residues long. Germline CDR1 is SGHKS and CDR2 is YYEKEE (reference sequence).

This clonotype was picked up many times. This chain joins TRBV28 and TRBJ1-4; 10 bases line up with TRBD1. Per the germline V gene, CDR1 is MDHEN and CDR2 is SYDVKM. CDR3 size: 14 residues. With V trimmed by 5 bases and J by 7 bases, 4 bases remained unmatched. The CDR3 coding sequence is TGTGCCAGCAGTCGACAGGGGGCGGTTGAAAAACTGTTTTTT. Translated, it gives CASSRQGAVEKLFF.

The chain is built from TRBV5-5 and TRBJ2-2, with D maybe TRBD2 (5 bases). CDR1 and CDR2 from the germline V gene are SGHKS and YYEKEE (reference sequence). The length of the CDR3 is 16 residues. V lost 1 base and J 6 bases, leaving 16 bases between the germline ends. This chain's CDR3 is CASSLSFGVVAGELFF. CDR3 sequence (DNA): TGTGCCAGCAGCTTGTCGTTCGGGGTAGTGGCCGGGGAGCTGTTTTTT. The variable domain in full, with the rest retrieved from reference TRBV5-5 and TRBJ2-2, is DAGVTQSPTHLIKTRGQQVTLRCSPISGHKSVSWYQQVLGQGPQFIFQYYEKEERGRGNFPDRFSARQFPNYSSELNVNALLLGDSALYLCASSLSFGVVAGELFFGEGSRLTVL.